Below are 17 T cell receptor beta chains sequenced from a single sample in a study of T-cell reconstitution after alpha-beta-depleted transplantation in children. During its preparation, the TCRbeta library received unique molecular identifiers. Using its own MiXCR run on the PCR reads, TCRdb lists one record per CDR3 protein. Of approximately 650,000 distinct CDR3 sequences in the sample, about 12% are singletons; the top ten hold 0.79%. Source: PBMCs, taken before TCRalphabeta/CD19-depleted stem cell transplant. Receptor source: a girl aged 2 to 9 with congenital amegakaryocytic thrombocytopenia, due to receive a stem cell transplant.

The rearrangement joins TRBV4-1 to TRBJ1-5; D gene uncertain. Germline V lookup: CDR1 MGHRA, CDR2 YSYEKL. The CDR3 covers 15 residues. The germline V and J ends were trimmed by 0 bases and 1 base, with 7 bases remaining between them. The CDR3 sequence is CASSQDQRSNQPQHF. The CDR3 DNA reads TGCGCCAGCAGCCAAGATCAGAGGAGCAATCAGCCCCAGCATTTT.

This clonotype was picked up many times. The rearrangement uses TRBV5-1 and TRBJ2-1; TRBD2 agrees at 9 bases. Losses at the gene ends were 2 bases for V and 5 bases for J; bases not matched to a gene: 20. Germline CDR1 SGHRS, CDR2 YFSETQ. The CDR3 runs to 20 residues. The CDR3 spells CASSLISAGGLHLANNEQFF. The CDR3 nucleotides read TGCGCCAGCAGCTTAATCAGCGCGGGAGGGCTTCATCTAGCTAACAATGAGCAGTTCTTC.

This clonotype was detected many times. The gene calls are TRBV29-1 and TRBJ2-7; perhaps TRBD2 as D (6 bases). V was clipped by 1 base and J by 2 bases, with 15 bases between them. In germline, CDR1 is SQVTM, CDR2 ANQGSEA. CDR3 size: 15 residues. CDR3 DNA: TGCAGCGTTGAAGGGTTAGATGGACTACCCTACGAGCAGTACTTC. This sequence encodes CSVEGLDGLPYEQYF.

This clonotype appeared many times. The chain combines TRBV10-3 with TRBJ2-7; weak D call: TRBD1 (6 bases). This CDR3 has 13 amino acids. The germline gives CDR1 ENHRY, CDR2 SYGVKD. V lost 4 bases and J 2 bases, leaving 9 bases between the germline ends. CDR3 in DNA: TGTGCCATCAGTGGGGACATCCCCTACGAGCAGTACTTC. Translated, it gives CAISGDIPYEQYF.

In its sample, this clonotype was seen many times. The gene calls are TRBV20-1 and TRBJ1-2; weak D call: TRBD1 (6 bases). The CDR3 length is 17 residues. The ends were cut back, 3 bases at V and 4 bases at J, with 24 bases in the middle. Germline CDR1 DFQATT, CDR2 SNEGSKA (reference sequence). CDR3 amino acids: CSASSFGGLSPLYGYTF. For the CDR3, the DNA is TGCAGTGCTAGCTCGTTCGGGGGGCTTTCCCCCCTCTATGGCTACACCTTC.

This clonotype occurred many times. The J gene is TRBJ2-3, the V gene TRBV10-3; 10 bases are a match to TRBD2. This CDR3 is 17 amino acids long. Germline trimming cut 3 bases from V and 5 bases from J; bases unmatched to any gene: 11. The germline V gene encodes CDR1 ENHRY and CDR2 SYGVKD. The CDR3 region is CAISDLNSGRREDTQYF. Written as DNA, the CDR3 is TGTGCCATCAGTGACTTGAATAGCGGGAGGCGTGAAGATACGCAGTATTTT.

In its sample, this clonotype was seen a few times. The rearrangement joins TRBV6-2 or TRBV6-3 to TRBJ2-1; TRBD2 matches at 7 bases. The V gene end was trimmed by 10 bases and the J gene end by 3 bases; junction bases not matched to a gene: 9. This CDR3 is 14 amino acids long. In germline, CDR1 is MNHEY, CDR2 SVGEGT. The CDR3 loop reads CATDGLAVYNEQFF. CDR3 nucleotides: TGTGCCACCGATGGTCTAGCGGTCTACAATGAGCAGTTCTTC.

The CDR3 spells CASSADQLGQGNIQYF. The CDR3 nucleotides read TGTGCCAGCAGCGCCGATCAGCTGGGACAGGGGAACATTCAGTACTTC. The J gene is TRBJ2-4, the V gene TRBV5-6, with TRBD1 matching 10 bases. The CDR3 runs to 16 residues. CDR1 is SGHDT, CDR2 YYEEEE, per germline. Trimming at V came to 4 bases and at J to 7 bases, leaving 11 bases not matched to a gene.

In this sample, this clonotype turned up many times. The chain couples TRBV5-1 to TRBJ2-1; 7 bases map to TRBD2. V trimming: 4 bases; J trimming: 9 bases; junction bases outside the gene matches: 19. The V gene's germline CDR1 is SGHRS and CDR2 YFSETQ. The CDR3 covers 17 residues. CDR3 sequence reads: CASSDGLVLAGRPEQFF. In DNA form, the CDR3 reads TGCGCCAGCAGCGACGGATTGGTGTTAGCGGGCAGACCTGAGCAGTTCTTC.

This clonotype was counted ten times or more. The CDR3 spells CSAVGNSNQPQHF. The CDR3 region has the DNA TGCAGTGCAGTTGGGAATAGCAATCAGCCCCAGCATTTT. The rearrangement uses TRBV20-1 and TRBJ1-5; D is ambiguous. Trimming pared 6 bases from V and 0 bases from J, leaving 9 bases between. Germline V gene sequence: CDR1 DFQATT, CDR2 SNEGSKA (reference sequence). This CDR3 is 13 amino acids long.

The chain links TRBV20-1 to TRBJ2-1; a possible D gene is TRBD2 (6 bases). The CDR3 spans 15 residues. The V gene's germline CDR1 is DFQATT and CDR2 SNEGSKA (reference sequence). Trimming removed 2 bases at V and 6 bases at J, with 17 bases between. In nucleotides, the CDR3 is TGCAGTGCTAGAAGACTAGATAGAGTAGTCAATGAGCAGTTCTTC. Translation gives CSARRLDRVVNEQFF.

In its sample, this clonotype was seen many times. The genes are TRBV20-1 and TRBJ2-7; 8 bases agree with TRBD1. The J segment lost 5 bases and the V segment lost 5 bases, leaving 11 bases of the junction unmatched. The length of the CDR3 is 14 residues. Germline CDR1 is DFQATT and CDR2 is SNEGSKA (reference sequence). This CDR3 reads CSASPDRGENEQYF. CDR3 nucleotide sequence: TGCAGTGCTTCACCCGACAGGGGAGAGAACGAGCAGTACTTC.

The chain recombines TRBV3-1 with TRBJ2-1, with no clear D. Germline V gives CDR1 LGHDT, CDR2 YNNKEL (reference sequence). The CDR3 extends over 12 amino acids. The V end lost 1 base, the J end lost 9 bases, and 7 bases lay between the germline ends. The CDR3 protein is CASSQAPGEQFF. In DNA form, the CDR3 reads TGTGCCAGCAGCCAAGCCCCCGGTGAGCAGTTCTTC.

The CDR3 sequence: CASSKVRQDQETQYF. Here the CDR3 DNA reads TGTGCCAGCAGCAAAGTAAGACAGGACCAAGAGACCCAGTACTTC. The V call is TRBV21-1, the J call TRBJ2-5; TRBD1 is the table's D call, not checked against the DNA. TRBV21-1 is annotated as a pseudogene. The CDR3 is 15 amino acids.

This clonotype was seen only once. This chain connects TRBV6-1 to TRBJ1-6; no reliable D call. The V end lost 6 bases, the J end lost 12 bases, and 12 bases lay between the germline ends. Germline lookup yields CDR1 MNHNS and CDR2 SASEGT. This CDR3 is built from 12 residues. CDR3 residues: CASSQRRVPLHF. CDR3 nucleotides: TGTGCCAGCAGCCAACGACGGGTACCCCTCCACTTT.

This clonotype was counted a few times. The CDR3 nucleotides are TGTGCCAGCAGCACTGGACAGGGCCCCTACGAGCAGTACTTC. Its translation: CASSTGQGPYEQYF. The rearrangement joins TRBV7-9 to TRBJ2-7; 8 nucleotides align to TRBD1. Germline CDR1 SEHNR, CDR2 FQNEAQ (reference sequence). The V and J ends lost 5 bases and 2 bases, in that order; junction bases with no gene match: 5. The CDR3 spans 14 residues.

A few counts support this clonotype. This chain uses TRBV18 with TRBJ2-1; the D gene is possibly TRBD2 (5 bases). Germline V CDR1 and CDR2: KGHSH, LQKENI. The CDR3 contains 13 residues. The V end lost 8 bases, the J end lost 8 bases, and 16 bases lay between the germline ends. The CDR3 reads CASDELGGHEQFF. CDR3 DNA sequence: TGTGCCAGCGATGAACTAGGAGGCCATGAGCAGTTCTTC. Using reference TRBV18 and TRBJ2-1 for the parts outside the CDR3, the full variable domain is NAGVMQNPRHLVRRRGQEARLRCSPMKGHSHVYWYRQLPEEGLKFMVYLQKENIIDESGMPKERFSAEFPKEGPSILRIQQVVRGDSAAYFCASDELGGHEQFFGPGTRLTVL.